The rows below give T cell receptor beta chains drawn from one sample of a study of PD-1 blockade in classical Hodgkin lymphoma. Sequencing was performed with immunoSEQ multiplex PCR; in TCRdb, only in-frame clones are kept and a portion is missing. The repertoire has 17,000 or so clones, approximately 86% of them found once; the top ten carry 3.9%. What was sequenced was peripheral blood mononuclear cells (PBMCs). The source is a human donor with classical Hodgkin lymphoma. The CDR3 runs from the conserved cysteine through the conserved F or W. A D gene is named only where the DNA matches it firmly. The listing skips clone size in some rows; elsewhere it reads once, few, many or a size class.

- | TRBD2 | TRBJ2-1 | TRBV7-8 | CASSFTSGSGDEQFF | TGTGCCAGCAGCTTCACTAGCGGGAGTGGGGATGAGCAGTTCTTC
once | - | TRBJ2-7 | TRBV18 | CASSRGNYEQYF | TGTGCCAGCTCTCGGGGGAACTACGAGCAGTACTTC
- | TRBD2 | TRBJ2-1 | TRBV5-1 | CASSLGPNIPGLAGGRSYNEQFF | TGCGCCAGCAGCTTGGGCCCGAACATACCGGGACTAGCGGGAGGGAGATCCTACAATGAGCAGTTCTTC
once | TRBD1 | TRBJ2-5 | TRBV5-4 | CASSLAGQGLETQYF | TGTGCCAGCAGCTTGGCGGGACAGGGGTTGGAGACCCAGTACTTC
- | - | TRBJ1-1 | TRBV7-2 | CASSLDGFSTEAFF | TGTGCCAGCAGCTTGGACGGCTTCTCCACTGAAGCTTTCTTT
- | - | TRBJ2-5 | TRBV7-8 | CASSFGRAQYF | TGTGCCAGCAGCTTTGGCCGGGCCCAGTACTTC
- | - | TRBJ1-3 | TRBV30 | CAWRRTGLGSLSGNTIYF | TGTGCCTGGAGGCGAACAGGACTAGGCAGCCTTTCTGGAAACACCATATATTTT
few | - | TRBJ1-3 | TRBV7-2 | CASSLSGRRSGNTIYF | TGTGCCAGCAGCCTCTCGGGGAGGAGGAGTGGAAACACCATATATTTT
- | TRBD2 | TRBJ2-5 | TRBV15 | CATSRDKMRLAGFQETQYF | TGTGCCACCAGCAGAGATAAAATGCGGCTAGCGGGGTTCCAAGAGACCCAGTACTTC
- | - | TRBJ1-2 | TRBV6-1 | CASSTPGTPIYGYTF | TGTGCCAGCAGTACACCAGGGACCCCAATCTATGGCTACACCTTC
few | - | TRBJ1-1 | TRBV5-1 | CASSLGTGGRNTEAFF | TGCGCCAGCAGCTTGGGTACGGGGGGCAGGAACACTGAAGCTTTCTTT
- | TRBD2 | TRBJ2-3 | TRBV7-2 | CASSVLAGDTQYF | TGTGCCAGCAGCGTACTAGCGGGGGATACGCAGTATTTT
few | TRBD1 | TRBJ1-2 | TRBV9 | CASSAGQYGYTF | TGTGCCAGCAGCGCGGGACAGTATGGCTACACCTTC
- | - | TRBJ1-5 | TRBV6-4 | CASSERQANSNQPQHF | TGTGCCAGCAGTGAACGACAGGCCAATAGCAATCAGCCCCAGCATTTT
- | - | TRBJ2-7 | TRBV29-1 | CSVGEVYEQYF | TGCAGCGTCGGGGAGGTATACGAGCAGTACTTC
- | - | TRBJ1-1 | TRBV10-3 | CAISESPGSNTEAFF | TGTGCCATCAGTGAGTCACCGGGTAGCAACACTGAAGCTTTCTTT
- | TRBD1 | TRBJ2-2 | TRBV9 | CASSVAGTGGGELFF | TGTGCCAGCAGCGTAGCCGGGACAGGGGGCGGGGAGCTGTTTTTT
- | - | TRBJ2-1 | TRBV6-6 | CASSRESNEQFF | TGTGCCAGCAGTAGAGAAAGCAATGAGCAGTTCTTC
- | TRBD2 | TRBJ2-7 | TRBV10-1 | CATSGGREQYF | TGCGCCACCAGCGGGGGTCGGGAGCAGTACTTC
- | - | TRBJ1-2 | TRBV14 | CASSRGVYGYTF | TGTGCCAGCAGTCGAGGGGTCTATGGCTACACCTTC
- | - | TRBJ1-2 | TRBV5-3 | CARRGAENYGYTF | TGTGCCAGAAGGGGGGCAGAGAACTATGGCTACACCTTC
- | TRBD2 | TRBJ2-5 | TRBV4-2 | CASSQGLAGRETQYF | TGTGCCAGCAGCCAAGGACTAGCGGGAAGAGAGACCCAGTACTTC
- | TRBD2 | TRBJ2-1 | TRBV11-3 | CASSPPAGTSGYNEQFF | TGTGCCAGCAGCCCCCCCGCTGGGACTAGCGGCTACAATGAGCAGTTCTTC
- | - | TRBJ2-5 | TRBV11-2 | CASTQSRGSQETQYF | TGTGCCAGCACTCAGAGCAGGGGATCCCAAGAGACCCAGTACTTC
- | - | TRBJ2-1 | TRBV11-2 | CASSLDGGKKTEQFF | TGTGCCAGCAGCTTAGATGGGGGGAAAAAGACTGAGCAGTTCTTC
few | - | TRBJ2-3 | TRBV2 | CASSRSGTQYF | TGTGCCAGCAGTCGTAGCGGTACGCAGTATTTT
- | TRBD2 | TRBJ2-3 | TRBV19 | CASSLSGGPDTQYF | TGTGCCAGTAGTCTAAGCGGGGGGCCAGATACGCAGTATTTT
- | - | TRBJ1-5 | TRBV27 | CATRGGNNQPQHF | TGTGCCACCCGGGGCGGGAACAATCAGCCCCAGCATTTT
- | - | TRBJ2-3 | TRBV28 | CASSLFARVSTDTQYF | TGTGCCAGCAGTTTGTTTGCACGGGTTAGCACAGATACGCAGTATTTT
- | - | TRBJ2-6 | TRBV7-2 | CASSSSFGANVLTF | TGTGCCAGCAGCTCTTCTTTTGGGGCCAACGTCCTGACTTTC
few | - | TRBJ2-5 | TRBV9 | CASSVDKHPTTQYF | TGTGCCAGCAGCGTTGATAAACATCCTACGACCCAGTACTTC
- | TRBD2 | TRBJ2-3 | TRBV11-2 | CASSRTGLATDTQYF | TGTGCCAGCAGCAGAACGGGACTAGCCACAGATACGCAGTATTTT
once | TRBD2 | TRBJ2-5 | TRBV6-1 | CASSSSGVGETQYF | TGTGCCAGCAGTAGTAGCGGGGTAGGAGAGACCCAGTACTTC
few | - | TRBJ2-7 | TRBV4-1 | CASSQDYGGHQYF | TGCGCCAGCAGCCAAGACTACGGGGGCCACCAGTACTTC
once | TRBD1 | TRBJ2-5 | TRBV28 | CASSDRTGLGETQYF | TGTGCCAGCAGTGATAGGACAGGGCTTGGAGAGACCCAGTACTTC
- | - | TRBJ2-7 | TRBV19 | CASRDRRNSYEQYF | TGTGCCAGTAGGGACCGGAGAAACTCCTACGAGCAGTACTTC
- | TRBD2 | TRBJ2-7 | TRBV28 | CASSLSGLAPYEQYF | TGTGCCAGCAGTCTTAGCGGGTTAGCTCCCTACGAGCAGTACTTC
few | TRBD2 | TRBJ2-7 | TRBV6-5 | CASRPGLGATEQYF | TGTGCCAGCAGGCCGGGACTAGGCGCGACCGAGCAGTACTTC
- | TRBD2 | TRBJ2-3 | TRBV7-2 | CASSLGPGGEGNTQYF | TGTGCCAGCAGCTTAGGGCCGGGAGGGGAGGGGAATACGCAGTATTTT
- | TRBD1 | TRBJ2-7 | TRBV18 | CASSLAGTVNSYEQYF | TGTGCCAGCTCACTAGCCGGGACAGTGAACTCCTACGAGCAGTACTTC
once | - | TRBJ2-7 | TRBV7-9 | CASSLSGSGNYEQYF | TGTGCCAGCAGCTTATCAGGGTCGGGAAATTACGAGCAGTACTTC
- | - | TRBJ1-4 | TRBV5-8 | CASSQVDSLNEKLFF | TGTGCCAGCAGCCAAGTCGACAGCCTTAATGAAAAACTGTTTTTT
few | TRBD2 | TRBJ2-3 | TRBV25-1 | CASSPLVELAGTDTQYF | TGTGCCAGCAGTCCGCTCGTAGAACTAGCGGGGACAGATACGCAGTATTTT
- | - | TRBJ1-3 | TRBV11-2 | CVSSLGTGLLGNTIYF | TGTGTCAGCAGCTTAGGAACAGGGTTACTTGGAAACACCATATATTTT
- | - | TRBJ2-4 | TRBV4-3 | CASSQDVGRAKNIQYF | TGCGCCAGCAGCCAAGACGTGGGAAGGGCCAAAAACATTCAGTACTTC
- | TRBD2 | TRBJ2-5 | TRBV29-1 | CSADSTSGRRETQYF | TGCAGCGCCGATTCGACTAGCGGGAGAAGGGAGACCCAGTACTTC
- | - | TRBJ2-7 | TRBV27 | CASSFLGSTYEQYF | TGTGCCAGCAGTTTTCTGGGCTCAACCTACGAGCAGTACTTC
- | - | TRBJ2-3 | TRBV6-1 | CASSRSTDTQYF | TGTGCCAGCAGTAGAAGCACAGATACGCAGTATTTT
once | - | TRBJ2-7 | TRBV5-6 | CASSYRRGIGTHEQYF | TGTGCCAGCAGCTACCGAAGGGGGATAGGGACGCACGAGCAGTACTTC
- | - | TRBJ2-3 | TRBV9 | CASSVRPRTSTDTQYF | TGTGCCAGCAGCGTACGTCCGCGTACTAGCACAGATACGCAGTATTTT
- | - | TRBJ2-1 | TRBV9 | CASSVRRDSYNEQFF | TGTGCCAGCAGCGTACGCAGGGACTCCTACAATGAGCAGTTCTTC
few | - | TRBJ2-1 | TRBV21-1 | CASSNDRGPPYNEQFF | TGTGCCAGCAGCAATGATCGGGGGCCCCCCTACAATGAGCAGTTCTTC
- | TRBD1 | TRBJ2-7 | TRBV28 | CASSRQGPYEQYF | TGTGCCAGCAGTAGACAGGGCCCCTACGAGCAGTACTTC
- | - | TRBJ2-2 | TRBV19 | CASSMRIPGAGELFF | TGTGCCAGTAGTATGCGGATCCCGGGGGCCGGGGAGCTGTTTTTT